One sample yielded the 6 T cell receptor beta chains listed below, sequenced in a study of OX40 agonist ivuxolimab in advanced cancers. Repertoires were generated with immunoSEQ multiplex PCR, while TCRdb's copy carries only in-frame clones and drops some. The data hold 55,000 to 85,000 clones, with about 85% observed a single time. The specimen was CD4+ or CD8+ T cells sorted from blood, collected in a trial of the OX40 agonist ivuxolimab. These receptors were taken from an adult with an advanced solid tumor such as melanoma, head and neck, liver or kidney cancer.

This chain joins TRBV6-6 and TRBJ1-5; D unresolved. V was pared by 4 bases and J by 4 bases, with 17 bases between. CDR3 size: 16 residues. The germline gives CDR1 MNHNY, CDR2 SVGAGI (reference sequence). CDR3 protein: CASSSNRKKGNQPQHF. Written as DNA, the CDR3 is TGTGCCAGCAGTTCAAACCGGAAGAAAGGAAATCAGCCCCAGCATTTT.

This clone was observed once. This chain uses TRBV25-1 with TRBJ1-2, with D maybe TRBD1 (5 bases). This CDR3 is 12 amino acids long. Looked up from germline, CDR1 is MGHDK and CDR2 is SYGVNS. V dropped 5 bases and J dropped 8 bases, with 12 bases sitting between them. CDR3 protein: CASSLLGEGYTF. For the CDR3, the DNA is TGTGCCAGCAGTTTATTAGGGGAAGGCTACACCTTC.

The rearrangement links TRBV4-1 to TRBJ1-6, with D possibly matching TRBD1 (5 bases). V was cut by 4 bases and J by 6 bases, with 13 bases left in between. CDR3 size: 15 residues. CDR1 is MGHRA, CDR2 YSYEKL, per germline. CDR3 in amino acids: CASSRVRGVNSPLHF. The CDR3 region has the DNA TGCGCCAGCAGCCGGGTACGGGGGGTTAATTCACCCCTCCACTTT.

V is TRBV6-5 and J is TRBJ2-1; TRBD1 matches at 8 bases. V lost 2 bases to trimming and J lost 8 bases; unmatched junction nucleotides: 8. The germline V gene has CDR1 MNHEY and CDR2 SVGAGI. The CDR3 consists of 15 residues. The CDR3 loop is CASSYGQGPSHEQFF. The CDR3 DNA follows: TGTGCCAGCAGTTACGGACAGGGCCCGAGTCATGAGCAGTTCTTC.

With regard to this clone: Other nucleotide sequences from this sample produce the same CDR3. The rearrangement links TRBV4-1 to TRBJ2-6, with D tentatively TRBD1 or TRBD2 (6 bases each). The CDR3 loop spans 18 amino acids. Trimming took 4 bases from V and 1 from J, leaving 17 bases between them. The V gene's germline CDR1 is MGHRA and CDR2 YSYEKL. The CDR3 DNA reads as TGCGCCAGCAGCCGAGAAGGTGGGGGGCCATCTGGGGCCAACGTCCTGACTTTC. Translated: CASSREGGGPSGANVLTF.

The J gene is TRBJ2-3, the V gene TRBV19, with D hard to call. The ends were cut back, 1 base at V and 1 base at J, with 6 bases in the middle. The germline CDR1 and CDR2 sequences are LNHDA and SQIVND (reference sequence). CDR3 length: 14 amino acids. The CDR3 coding sequence is TGTGCCAGTAGTATAGGGGCGGGCACAGATACGCAGTATTTT. Protein product: CASSIGAGTDTQYF. Full variable domain (outside the CDR3, taken from reference TRBV19 and TRBJ2-3): DGGITQSPKYLFRKEGQNVTLSCEQNLNHDAMYWYRQDPGQGLRLIYYSQIVNDFQKGDIAEGYSVSREKKESFPLTVTSAQKNPTAFYLCASSIGAGTDTQYFGPGTRLTVL.